This record looks at one T cell receptor beta chain sequence and its context. Original handling: Researchers report that nucleated cell counts were estimated from reference gene primer amplification. Measured with immunoSEQ multiplex PCR; TCRdb has only the in-frame clones, and not every one. V and J calls and clone size come straight from that table; D and trimming were deduced from the DNA. The repertoire has about 400,000 clones, around 88% of them found once; the top ten carry approximately 4.3%. This specimen comes from a study of blood T cell repertoires in COVID-19. Trimming took 4 bases from V and 4 from J; bases not matched to a gene: 6. The germline V gene encodes CDR1 SGHNT and CDR2 YYREEE (reference sequence). The CDR3 is 14 residues long.

The sequence was obtained from a woman in her thirties with acute or convalescent COVID-19. Specimen: peripheral blood. The genes are TRBV5-4 and TRBJ1-2; 8 nucleotides line up with TRBD1. The CDR3 bases are TGTGCCAGCAGCATTGGACAGGGAGGCTATGGCTACACCTTC. It codes for CASSIGQGGYGYTF.